This T cell receptor (beta chain) was obtained from a study of shared clonotypes between healthy human individuals. Trimming took 4 bases from V and 0 from J, leaving 22 bases between them. The CDR3 is made up of 18 amino acids. Germline-derived CDR1 and CDR2 are SGHAT and FQNNGV. Profiled with immunoSEQ multiplex PCR; TCRdb holds only in-frame clones, not every one. The table lists a few million clones, approximately 94% of them singletons. Splitting of CD4+ cells produced CD45RA+ naive and CD45RA-negative memory subsets. This chain uses TRBV11-2 with TRBJ2-7; either TRBD1 or TRBD2 may supply D (5 bases each). Sequencing was done on a sample of naive CD4+ T cells sorted from blood. The subset here: CD45RA+ positively selected. This receptor was taken from a man between 18 and 29 years old in good health. For the CDR3, the DNA is TGTGCCAGCAGCTCCTGGGGGTTTAAGAGGCAGAGCTCCTACGAGCAGTACTTC. Translating gives CASSSWGFKRQSSYEQYF.